Listed below are T cell receptor beta chains from one sample, sequenced in a study of CD8 T cells in Susac syndrome. Using its own MiXCR run on the immunoSEQ multiplex PCR reads, TCRdb lists one record per CDR3 protein. The sample carries around 90,000 distinct CDR3 sequences, roughly 96% recorded once. Sequencing input: CD8+ T cells from PBMCs. The receptor set was obtained from a human donor with Susac syndrome. The CDR3 runs from the conserved cysteine through the conserved F or W. A D gene is named only where the DNA matches it firmly. Where a row states a size, it is once, few, many or the class of an expanded clone; other rows omit it.

d_gene: TRBD2
v_gene: TRBV7-9
j_gene: TRBJ2-7
abundance: few
CDR3aa: CASSPGTSYEQYF
CDR3nt: TGTGCCAGCAGCCCCGGGACTAGCTACGAGCAGTACTTC

d_gene: NA
v_gene: TRBV5-6
j_gene: TRBJ2-1
abundance: NA
CDR3aa: CASSLEGGGLYNEQFF
CDR3nt: TGTGCCAGCAGCTTGGAGGGTGGGGGACTCTACAATGAGCAGTTCTTC

d_gene: TRBD2
v_gene: TRBV3-1
j_gene: TRBJ2-1
abundance: NA
CDR3aa: CASSQDRLAAPYNEQFF
CDR3nt: TGTGCCAGCAGCCAAGATCGACTAGCGGCCCCCTACAATGAGCAGTTCTTC

d_gene: NA
v_gene: TRBV27
j_gene: TRBJ2-7
abundance: NA
CDR3aa: CASSRTQGFYEQYF
CDR3nt: TGTGCCAGCAGCCGTACACAGGGCTTCTACGAGCAGTACTTC

d_gene: NA
v_gene: TRBV5-1
j_gene: TRBJ1-2
abundance: NA
CDR3aa: CASTRSGGQSYGYTF
CDR3nt: TGCGCCAGCACCCGGTCGGGTGGACAGTCCTATGGCTACACCTTC

d_gene: NA
v_gene: TRBV20-1
j_gene: TRBJ2-3
abundance: NA
CDR3aa: CSARLSTDTQYF
CDR3nt: TGCAGTGCCCGACTGAGCACAGATACGCAGTATTTT

d_gene: NA
v_gene: TRBV27
j_gene: TRBJ1-6
abundance: NA
CDR3aa: CASSYFGGLGSPLHF
CDR3nt: TGTGCCAGCAGTTATTTTGGTGGTCTCGGTTCACCCCTCCACTTT

d_gene: NA
v_gene: TRBV20-1
j_gene: TRBJ2-3
abundance: NA
CDR3aa: CAPYTPTSTDTQYF
CDR3nt: TGCGCCCCCTATACTCCAACAAGCACAGATACGCAGTATTTT

d_gene: NA
v_gene: TRBV4-3
j_gene: TRBJ1-4
abundance: once
CDR3aa: CASSPREGGEKLFF
CDR3nt: TGCGCCAGCAGCCCCCGGGAGGGTGGTGAAAAACTGTTTTTT

d_gene: TRBD1
v_gene: TRBV10-1
j_gene: TRBJ2-5
abundance: NA
CDR3aa: CASSGGTGNRETQYF
CDR3nt: TGCGCCAGCAGTGGGGGGACAGGCAACCGAGAGACCCAGTACTTC

d_gene: NA
v_gene: TRBV11-2
j_gene: TRBJ2-3
abundance: NA
CDR3aa: CASSPSLNTQYF
CDR3nt: TGTGCCAGCAGTCCTAGTTTGAATACGCAGTATTTT

d_gene: TRBD1
v_gene: TRBV7-9
j_gene: TRBJ1-4
abundance: NA
CDR3aa: CASSPPTGTAATNEKLFF
CDR3nt: TGTGCCAGCAGCCCGCCGACCGGGACAGCTGCAACTAATGAAAAACTGTTTTTT

d_gene: NA
v_gene: TRBV15
j_gene: TRBJ1-5
abundance: NA
CDR3aa: CATSRDSREQPQHF
CDR3nt: TGTGCCACCAGCAGAGATTCCAGGGAGCAGCCCCAGCATTTT

d_gene: TRBD2
v_gene: TRBV20-1
j_gene: TRBJ2-3
abundance: NA
CDR3aa: CSATTGASGGILTDTQYF
CDR3nt: TGCAGTGCTACCACCGGGGCTAGCGGGGGGATACTTACAGATACGCAGTATTTT

d_gene: NA
v_gene: TRBV11-2
j_gene: TRBJ1-3
abundance: NA
CDR3aa: CASSSAQDGNSGNTIYF
CDR3nt: TGTGCCAGCAGCTCAGCCCAAGACGGGAACTCTGGAAACACCATATATTTT

d_gene: TRBD1
v_gene: TRBV3-1
j_gene: TRBJ1-3
abundance: NA
CDR3aa: CASSPEVTGGNTIYF
CDR3nt: TGTGCCAGCAGCCCAGAGGTGACAGGGGGAAACACCATATATTTT

d_gene: NA
v_gene: TRBV3-1
j_gene: TRBJ1-1
abundance: NA
CDR3aa: CASRRSGEAFF
CDR3nt: TGTGCCAGCAGAAGGTCAGGGGAAGCTTTCTTT

d_gene: NA
v_gene: TRBV29-1
j_gene: TRBJ1-1
abundance: NA
CDR3aa: CSAIAGANTEAFF
CDR3nt: TGCAGCGCTATTGCGGGGGCGAACACTGAAGCTTTCTTT

d_gene: TRBD2
v_gene: TRBV6-6
j_gene: TRBJ2-1
abundance: NA
CDR3aa: CASSYHIGGEPEQFF
CDR3nt: TGTGCCAGCAGTTATCACATTGGGGGGGAGCCAGAGCAGTTCTTC

d_gene: NA
v_gene: TRBV19
j_gene: TRBJ1-1
abundance: NA
CDR3aa: CASSRNSQGNTEAFF
CDR3nt: TGTGCCAGTAGTCGCAACTCCCAGGGGAACACTGAAGCTTTCTTT

d_gene: TRBD2
v_gene: TRBV6-1
j_gene: TRBJ2-4
abundance: NA
CDR3aa: CASSEALISGGADLAKNIQYF
CDR3nt: TGTGCCAGCAGTGAAGCGCTAATAAGCGGGGGGGCCGACCTAGCCAAAAACATTCAGTACTTC

d_gene: NA
v_gene: TRBV30
j_gene: TRBJ1-6
abundance: NA
CDR3aa: CAWSEGIANSPLHF
CDR3nt: TGTGCCTGGAGTGAAGGGATCGCTAATTCACCCCTCCACTTT